The table lists the clone carrying this T cell receptor beta chain with many counts. Unique molecular identifiers featured in how the TCRbeta library was prepared. TCRdb called the PCR reads again in MiXCR, with one record for every CDR3 protein. Of over 150,000 distinct CDR3 sequences in the sample, roughly 6.3% are singletons; the top ten hold roughly 4.7%. The sample originates from a study of T-cell reconstitution after alpha-beta-depleted transplantation in children. CDR1 and CDR2 from the germline V gene are MDHEN and SYDVKM. CDR3 length equals 12 residues. Trimming took off 5 bases at V and 8 bases at J, with 10 bases between the two ends.

The source of this sequence is a girl under three years old with combined immunodeficiency, due to receive a stem cell transplant. Here the sequenced sample was PBMCs, taken before TCRalphabeta/CD19-depleted stem cell transplant. The chain recombines TRBV28 with TRBJ2-1; no definite D call. The CDR3 sequence is CASSRSLDEQFF. CDR3 bases: TGTGCCAGCAGTCGAAGCCTAGATGAGCAGTTCTTC.